A single sample gave rise to the 14 T cell receptor beta chains below, sequenced in a study of cytomegalovirus exposure and HLA in healthy donors. PCR amplification relied on 60 Vbeta primers (plus 13 Jbeta primers). Clones were read by immunoSEQ multiplex PCR, and TCRdb kept only the in-frame ones, dropping some. Of 150,000 or so clones in the sample, 79% were seen once. The sequencing sample was made of PBMCs. The receptors were sampled from a woman aged 35 to 49 in good health and CMV-seropositive.

This clone was observed a handful of times. This chain uses TRBV28 with TRBJ2-2; TRBD1 aligns across 10 bases. Unmatched junction bases numbered 2, after V lost 4 bases and J lost 3 bases. CDR1 is MDHEN, CDR2 SYDVKM, per germline. This CDR3 has 15 residues. The chain's CDR3 is CASSSGTGDTGELFF. CDR3 nucleotide sequence: TGTGCCAGCAGTTCCGGGACAGGGGACACCGGGGAGCTGTTTTTT.

V is TRBV6-6 and J is TRBJ1-5; no firm D call. CDR3 size: 13 residues. From germline, CDR1 is MNHNY and CDR2 SVGAGI (reference sequence). The V and J ends lost 7 bases and 0 bases respectively, with 7 bases between them. As DNA, the CDR3 is TGTGCCAGCACCGACTATAGCAATCAGCCCCAGCATTTT. Its protein is CASTDYSNQPQHF.

V usage is TRBV19 and J usage is TRBJ2-3; TRBD1 aligns across 7 bases. V shed 4 bases, J shed 4 bases, and the junction held 5 bases outside the gene matches. This CDR3 comprises 14 residues. Germline V CDR1 and CDR2: LNHDA, SQIVND (reference sequence). In nucleotides, the CDR3 is TGTGCCAGTAGTACCCAGGGGACAGCAGATACGCAGTATTTT. The encoded protein is CASSTQGTADTQYF.

The genes are TRBV11-2 and TRBJ2-1, with 13 bases that match TRBD2. The CDR3 length is 18 residues. V trimming: 5 bases; J trimming: 0 bases; junction bases outside the gene matches: 7. The germline gives CDR1 SGHAT, CDR2 FQNNGV. The CDR3 coding sequence is TGTGCCAGCAGCCTGACTAGCGGGGGGACACCCTCCTACAATGAGCAGTTCTTC. Its translation: CASSLTSGGTPSYNEQFF.

The rearrangement links TRBV25-1 to TRBJ1-2, with 8 nucleotides matching TRBD1. Germline V gene data show CDR1 as MGHDK and CDR2 as SYGVNS. J lost 5 bases, V lost 6 bases, and 5 bases had no gene match. CDR3 length equals 13 residues. For the CDR3, the DNA is TGTGCCAGCAGGGGACAGGAGGCATATGGCTACACCTTC. This gives the protein CASRGQEAYGYTF.

The V and J genes are TRBV5-1 and TRBJ2-3, with 7 bases aligning to TRBD2. Germline values: CDR1 SGHRS, CDR2 YFSETQ. J lost 3 bases, V lost 3 bases, and 7 bases had no gene match. CDR3 length: 15 amino acids. CDR3 in amino acids: CASSYQRGSTDTQYF. The CDR3 DNA follows: TGCGCCAGCAGCTACCAGCGGGGCTCTACAGATACGCAGTATTTT. Using reference TRBV5-1 and TRBJ2-3 for the parts outside the CDR3, the full variable domain is KAGVTQTPRYLIKTRGQQVTLSCSPISGHRSVSWYQQTPGQGLQFLFEYFSETQRNKGNFPGRFSGRQFSNSRSEMNVSTLELGDSALYLCASSYQRGSTDTQYFGPGTRLTVL.

This sequence joins TRBV28 and TRBJ1-2; D is unclear. This CDR3 comprises 13 residues. Germline CDR1 reads MDHEN; CDR2 reads SYDVKM. V lost 2 bases, J lost 5 bases, and 9 bases lay in between. The CDR3 DNA reads TGTGCCAGCAGTTTAGTGACGGGTTATGGCTACACCTTC. Translated, it gives CASSLVTGYGYTF.

This rearrangement joins TRBV28 to TRBJ1-1, with unresolved D. V was trimmed by 8 bases and J by 3 bases, leaving 16 bases between them. CDR1 is MDHEN and CDR2 is SYDVKM in the germline V gene. This CDR3 has 14 residues. CDR3 DNA sequence: TGTGCCAGCTCTCCCGTGGCCCCAGACACTGAAGCTTTCTTT. It yields the protein CASSPVAPDTEAFF.

The chain's CDR3 is CASSFGGDQPQHF. The CDR3 bases are TGTGCCAGCAGCTTTGGAGGTGATCAGCCCCAGCATTTT. The genes are TRBV7-9 and TRBJ1-5; unclear D gene. Trimming removed 3 bases from V and 5 bases from J, with 8 bases in between. In germline, CDR1 is SEHNR, CDR2 FQNEAQ (reference sequence). The CDR3 loop spans 13 amino acids.

J is TRBJ2-7 and V is TRBV5-5; 10 bases line up with TRBD2. CDR3 length equals 15 residues. From germline, CDR1 is SGHKS and CDR2 YYEKEE (reference sequence). J was trimmed by 3 bases and V by 1 base; bases with no gene match: 4. The CDR3 is CASSLLAGAVYEQYF. The CDR3 DNA reads as TGTGCCAGCAGCTTGCTAGCGGGGGCGGTCTACGAGCAGTACTTC.

In this sample, this clone turned up a few times. The chain has TRBV2 and TRBJ2-7; possibly TRBD1 for D (6 bases). This CDR3 comprises 16 residues. CDR1 is SNHLY and CDR2 is FYNNEI in the germline V gene. V dropped 2 bases and J dropped 0 bases, with 14 bases sitting between them. The CDR3 region has the DNA TGTGCCAGCAGTGAATACCGGACAGTGGTCTCCTACGAGCAGTACTTC. Encoded protein: CASSEYRTVVSYEQYF. Full variable domain (remainder filled in from reference TRBV2 and TRBJ2-7): EPEVTQTPSHQVTQMGQEVILRCVPISNHLYFYWYRQILGQKVEFLVSFYNNEISEKSEIFDDQFSVERPDGSNFTLKIRSTKLEDSAMYFCASSEYRTVVSYEQYFGPGTRLTVT.

The rearrangement joins TRBV11-2 to TRBJ1-1; D is undetermined. Per the germline V gene, CDR1 is SGHAT and CDR2 is FQNNGV. V dropped 5 bases and J dropped 2 bases, with 15 bases sitting between them. There are 15 residues in the CDR3. The CDR3 sequence: CASSVGPGSNTEAFF. CDR3 nucleotide sequence: TGTGCCAGCAGCGTAGGGCCGGGAAGCAACACTGAAGCTTTCTTT.

The chain combines TRBV6-5 with TRBJ1-5; D unresolved. The CDR3 contains 14 residues. V was shortened by 4 bases and J by 7 bases, with 14 bases between the two germline ends. Germline V gene sequence: CDR1 MNHEY, CDR2 SVGAGI. CDR3 loop: CASSSAGGGQPQHF. The CDR3 DNA follows: TGTGCCAGCAGTTCCGCCGGAGGCGGCCAGCCCCAGCATTTT.

The rearrangement links TRBV19 to TRBJ1-5; 7 nucleotides agree with TRBD1. V shed 5 bases, J shed 3 bases, and the junction held 7 bases outside the gene matches. There are 15 residues in the CDR3. The V gene's germline CDR1 is LNHDA and CDR2 SQIVND (reference sequence). The DNA of the CDR3 is TGTGCCAGTAGTCATGGAGACAGGGACAATCAGCCCCAGCATTTT. This gives the protein CASSHGDRDNQPQHF.